These T cell receptor beta chains were read from a single sample in a study of beta chain features in type 1 diabetes. TCRdb keeps only in-frame clones here, not all; method: immunoSEQ multiplex PCR. The sample contains 810,000 or so clones, about 17% of which appear only once. The sample comprised naive CD4+ T cells from blood. The receptors shown here come from a woman between 18 and 29 years old in good health. Each CDR3 is given with its conserved first and last residue. The D gene is left open where the match is weak. Rows give clone size only sometimes, using once, few, many, or a class for an expanded clone.

j_call | cdr3_length | v_call | clone_size | d_call | cdr3_nt | cdr3_aa
TRBJ2-3 | 18 | TRBV9 | few | TRBD2 | TGTGCCAGCAGCGGGGGACTAGCGGGAGTCCAAGGCGGTGATACGCAGTATTTT | CASSGGLAGVQGGDTQYF
TRBJ1-5 | 14 | TRBV6-5 | . | . | TGTGCCAGCAGTTCGGACAGTCCGAATCAGCCCCAGCATTTT | CASSSDSPNQPQHF
TRBJ2-5 | 15 | TRBV15 | few | . | TGTGCCACCAGCAGAGATTTTGGGGAGCAAGAGACCCAGTACTTC | CATSRDFGEQETQYF
TRBJ2-1 | 15 | TRBV6-5 | . | . | TGTGCCAGCAGCCCCAGGGGCCCCCAGTACAATGAGCAGTTCTTC | CASSPRGPQYNEQFF
TRBJ1-2 | 14 | TRBV10-3 | . | TRBD1 | TGTGCCATCGCCTTGACAGGGGATGAAGATGGCTACACCTTC | CAIALTGDEDGYTF
TRBJ2-1 | 16 | TRBV4-2 | few | TRBD2 | TGTGCCAGCAGCCAAGAGGGACTAACCGACTACAATGAGCAGTTCTTC | CASSQEGLTDYNEQFF
TRBJ2-1 | 15 | TRBV7-8 | few | TRBD2 | TGTGCCAGCAGCCAACTAGCGGGAGCCTACAATGAGCAGTTCTTC | CASSQLAGAYNEQFF
TRBJ1-2 | 13 | TRBV29-1 | . | . | TGCAGCGCCACAGGCGGGGTGCCCTATGGCTACACCTTC | CSATGGVPYGYTF
TRBJ1-4 | 16 | TRBV2 | few | . | TGTGCCAGCAGTGGGGGGGAGGGCCTAAAACTGGAAAAACTGTTTTTT | CASSGGEGLKLEKLFF
TRBJ2-1 | 13 | TRBV4-1 | few | TRBD2 | TGCGCCAGCAGTTCGCGGGAGTTGTATGAGCAGTTCTTC | CASSSRELYEQFF
TRBJ1-2 | 18 | TRBV28 | . | TRBD1 | TGTGCCAGCAGTTTATATGGCGCCCCGGGACAGCGAAACTATGGCTACACCTTC | CASSLYGAPGQRNYGYTF
TRBJ2-3 | 13 | TRBV19 | . | . | TGTGCCAGTAGTATCGAGTCGGGGAATACGCAGTATTTT | CASSIESGNTQYF
TRBJ2-5 | 13 | TRBV7-2 | . | . | TGTGCCAGCAGCTTATCGGCGGAGGAGACCCAGTACTTC | CASSLSAEETQYF
TRBJ2-5 | 15 | TRBV19 | few | . | TGTGCCAGTAGTCCGGGGTGGACTTTCCAAGAGACCCAGTACTTC | CASSPGWTFQETQYF
TRBJ2-7 | 15 | TRBV7-2 | few | TRBD1 | TGTGCCAGCAGCCGAGGGACAGCTTACTCGTACGAGCAGTACTTC | CASSRGTAYSYEQYF
TRBJ1-3 | 16 | TRBV5-4 | . | TRBD1 | TGTGCCAGCAGCCGAGGGACAGGGTCTTTCGGAAACACCATATATTTT | CASSRGTGSFGNTIYF
TRBJ1-1 | 11 | TRBV28 | few | . | TGTGCCAGCAGTTTAAGAGGGGAGGCTTTCTTT | CASSLRGEAFF
TRBJ1-3 | 14 | TRBV6-5 | few | . | TGTGCCAGCAGTAGACAGGTCTCTGGAAACACCATATATTTT | CASSRQVSGNTIYF
TRBJ1-1 | 14 | TRBV18 | few | . | TGTGCCAGCTCACCACAGTCCAAGAACACTGAAGCTTTCTTT | CASSPQSKNTEAFF
TRBJ2-5 | 16 | TRBV5-4 | . | TRBD2 | TGTGCCAGCAGCTTAAGGCGGACTAGCGTACAAGAGACCCAGTACTTC | CASSLRRTSVQETQYF
TRBJ2-7 | 17 | TRBV18 | few | TRBD2 | TGTGCCAGCTCAAATCTGGCTAGCGGGGGGAGCTCCTACGAGCAGTACTTC | CASSNLASGGSSYEQYF
TRBJ2-3 | 18 | TRBV28 | . | TRBD1 | TGTGCCAGCAGCCGAGACAGGGGAGGCTTATCGGGCACAGATACGCAGTATTTT | CASSRDRGGLSGTDTQYF
TRBJ1-1 | 16 | TRBV4-2 | . | TRBD1 | TGTGCCAGCAGCCGGAACGGTCAAACAGGGGGATATGAAGCTTTCTTT | CASSRNGQTGGYEAFF
TRBJ1-5 | 15 | TRBV7-2 | . | . | TGTGCCAGCAGCCCCCGGGTGGGGAGCAATCAGCCCCAGCATTTT | CASSPRVGSNQPQHF
TRBJ1-1 | 11 | TRBV28 | few | . | TGTGCCAGCAGCTCGGGGATAGAAGCTTTCTTT | CASSSGIEAFF
TRBJ2-2 | 15 | TRBV18 | . | TRBD1 | TGTGCCAGCTCGACGGGACAGATATACACCGGGGAGCTGTTTTTT | CASSTGQIYTGELFF
TRBJ1-2 | 13 | TRBV7-3 | . | . | TGTGCCAGCAGCTTAATAGGGGGCTATGGCTACACCTTC | CASSLIGGYGYTF
TRBJ2-7 | 14 | TRBV2 | . | . | TGTGCCAGCAGTGAGACAGCACTCTCCTACGAGCAGTACTTC | CASSETALSYEQYF
TRBJ1-5 | 16 | TRBV15 | . | . | TGTGCCACCAGCGGGAAGTCCGGGACGGGCAATCAGCCCCAGCATTTT | CATSGKSGTGNQPQHF
TRBJ1-5 | 13 | TRBV7-2 | . | . | TGTGCCAGCAGCTCACAAGGAGAACAGCCCCAGCATTTT | CASSSQGEQPQHF
TRBJ2-7 | 13 | TRBV10-3 | . | TRBD2 | TGTGCCATCACGATGGTAGCGGGGGGCGAGCAGTACTTC | CAITMVAGGEQYF
TRBJ2-7 | 14 | TRBV5-6 | . | TRBD1 | TGTGCCAGCAGCTTATTGACAGGGGCCTACGAGCAGTACTTC | CASSLLTGAYEQYF
TRBJ2-6 | 15 | TRBV9 | few | . | TGTGCCAGCCGCCCCGGGATCGCTGGGGCCAACGTCCTGACTTTC | CASRPGIAGANVLTF
TRBJ2-1 | 16 | TRBV28 | few | TRBD1 | TGTGCCAGCAGTCCCCGGACAGGCGGTCCTTACAATGAGCAGTTCTTC | CASSPRTGGPYNEQFF
TRBJ2-3 | 16 | TRBV7-9 | few | TRBD2 | TGTGCCAGCAGCCGGGCCGGGGCGGGAGTAGCAGATACGCAGTATTTT | CASSRAGAGVADTQYF
TRBJ1-3 | 15 | TRBV27 | few | . | TGTGCCAGCAGTATGAGGATGAGCTCTGGAAACACCATATATTTT | CASSMRMSSGNTIYF
TRBJ2-1 | 16 | TRBV9 | . | TRBD2 | TGTGCCAGCAGCGTAGTTCCTAGCGGGAGTTACAATGAGCAGTTCTTC | CASSVVPSGSYNEQFF
TRBJ2-2 | 14 | TRBV4-3 | . | TRBD1 | TGCGCCAGCAGCCAGCGACAGGGTTCCGGGGAGCTGTTTTTT | CASSQRQGSGELFF
TRBJ2-2 | 13 | TRBV29-1 | few | . | TGCAGCGTTGACGCTTTAAGCACCGGGGAGCTGTTTTTT | CSVDALSTGELFF
TRBJ2-7 | 12 | TRBV29-1 | few | . | TGCAGCGTTGGCGAGATGAAGTACGAGCAGTACTTC | CSVGEMKYEQYF
TRBJ2-1 | 17 | TRBV15 | once | TRBD2 | TGTGCCACCAGCAGAGATAGGCGAGCGGGAGACTACAATGAGCAGTTCTTC | CATSRDRRAGDYNEQFF
TRBJ1-1 | 11 | TRBV6-5 | . | . | TGTGCCAGCAAGGCGGCCACTGAAGCTTTCTTT | CASKAATEAFF
TRBJ2-7 | 15 | TRBV7-9 | few | . | TGTGCCAGCAGCTTGCGGGGTCCCCGAGGGGACGAGCAGTACTTC | CASSLRGPRGDEQYF
TRBJ2-2 | 15 | TRBV7-8 | . | . | TGTGCCAGCGCTGAGTTGGGGTCCAACACCGGGGAGCTGTTTTTT | CASAELGSNTGELFF
TRBJ2-3 | 16 | TRBV5-1 | once | TRBD2 | TGCGCCAGCAGCCTACGGACTAGCGGGAACGGGAATACGCAGTATTTT | CASSLRTSGNGNTQYF
TRBJ2-6 | 17 | TRBV7-9 | few | . | TGTGCCAGCATGGAGGGGTCCCTATCTCGTGGGGCCAACGTCCTGACTTTC | CASMEGSLSRGANVLTF